The 2 T cell receptor delta chains below all came from one sample that was sequenced in a study of DNA immune sequencing with unique molecular identifiers. Genomic DNA underwent 32-plex PCR targeting all 8 TRDV and 4 TRDJ genes. The library had 12-nucleotide UMIs introduced over roughly 3 barcoding cycles, then a second adapter PCR. TCRdb used CATT to re-call clones from the multiplex PCR reads. The sample yields over a thousand delta-chain clones, approximately 13% seen once. Sequenced material: gamma-delta T cells enriched from blood buffy coat, or unenriched PBMCs (not recorded which). These TCRs come from a human donor in good health.

Although no V gene was called, TRDJ1 is the J gene; TRDD3 is the table's D call, not checked against the DNA. The CDR3 sequence is 17 residues long. CDR3 amino acids: CALGVHPILLYTDKLIF. In DNA, the CDR3 is TGTGCTCTTGGGGTTCACCCCATACTGCTGTACACCGATAAACTCATCTTT.

The rearrangement joins TRDV1 to TRDJ1, with TRDD3 identical over 13 bases. Germline CDR1 TSWWSYY, CDR2 QGS. The CDR3 is 28 residues long. Losses at the gene ends were 1 base for V and 0 bases for J; bases not matched to a gene: 35. Here the CDR3 reads CALGEPTVFRPTYWGIRTVSGYTDKLIF. The CDR3 bases are TGTGCTCTTGGGGAACCTACTGTTTTCCGACCAACTTACTGGGGGATACGCACAGTTTCGGGGTACACCGATAAACTCATCTTT.